Listed below are T cell receptor beta chains from one sample, sequenced in a study of blood T cell repertoires in COVID-19. Assay used: immunoSEQ multiplex PCR; TCRdb lists only in-frame clones, some missing. This table has 90,000 or so clones, 55% to 75% appearing once. Sequenced material: peripheral blood. These receptor sequences come from a woman of 80 years or more with acute or convalescent COVID-19. CDR3s include the opening cysteine and the closing phenylalanine or tryptophan. Fields, in order: D gene, CDR3 length, J gene, clone size, V gene, CDR3 DNA, CDR3 protein. The D gene is left open where the match is weak. Size is omitted from some rows. Given values are once, few, many or a class for expanded clones.

TRBD1 | 15 | TRBJ2-5 | - | TRBV11-2 | TGTGCCAGCAGCTTAGGCGCGACAGGGCAAGAGACCCAGTACTTC | CASSLGATGQETQYF
- | 13 | TRBJ2-2 | - | TRBV28 | TGTGCCAGCAGTTTAAGGCGGAACGGGGAGCTGTTTTTT | CASSLRRNGELFF
TRBD1 | 14 | TRBJ1-2 | - | TRBV7-2 | TGTGCCAGCAGCTTAGGACAGGGAGAATATGGCTACACCTTC | CASSLGQGEYGYTF
TRBD2 | 15 | TRBJ2-3 | - | TRBV5-8 | TGTGCCAGCAGCTTAGTCGGGGGGTACACAGATACGCAGTATTTT | CASSLVGGYTDTQYF
- | 13 | TRBJ1-2 | - | TRBV7-6 | TGTGCCAGCAGCTTCGGCGGCGGCTATGGCTACACCTTC | CASSFGGGYGYTF
TRBD1 | 17 | TRBJ2-3 | few | TRBV30 | TGTGCCTGGAGTACCCTCTTAGGGGGCAGGGTCACAGATACGCAGTATTTT | CAWSTLLGGRVTDTQYF
TRBD1 | 14 | TRBJ2-7 | - | TRBV6-5 | TGTGCCAGCCTCCGGGGACAGGGCCCATACGAGCAGTACTTC | CASLRGQGPYEQYF
TRBD1 | 15 | TRBJ1-2 | - | TRBV11-2 | TGTGCCAGCAGCCCAACCCTCCAGGGGGCCTATGGCTACACCTTC | CASSPTLQGAYGYTF
TRBD1 | 14 | TRBJ2-3 | - | TRBV28 | TGTGCCAGCACAGCCGGGACAGGGGGAGATACGCAGTATTTT | CASTAGTGGDTQYF
- | 15 | TRBJ2-2 | few | TRBV28 | TGTGCCAGCAGTTTAGGAAACAGAGAGAGCGGGGAGCTGTTTTTT | CASSLGNRESGELFF
- | 15 | TRBJ1-1 | - | TRBV2 | TGTGCCAGCAGTGAAGCGCGAGGCAGGGTCGCTGAAGCTTTCTTT | CASSEARGRVAEAFF
TRBD2 | 15 | TRBJ2-2 | - | TRBV5-5 | TGTGCCAGCAGCCCCCGGGAGGGAGTCACCGGGGAGCTGTTTTTT | CASSPREGVTGELFF
- | 11 | TRBJ2-3 | - | TRBV10-2 | TGCGCCAGCAGTGACTATGATACGCAGTATTTT | CASSDYDTQYF
TRBD1 | 13 | TRBJ1-2 | - | TRBV6-5 | TGTGCCAGATGGCCGCGACAGGGAGATGGCTACACCTTC | CARWPRQGDGYTF
- | 19 | TRBJ2-1 | - | TRBV4-3 | TGCGCCAGCAGCCAGATATATCCACCCGTCCAGTCACCGTACAATGAGCAGTTCTTC | CASSQIYPPVQSPYNEQFF
TRBD1 | 17 | TRBJ2-5 | - | TRBV28 | TGTGCCAGCAGTTTGGCGAGGACAGGGCCCTGGGAGAGTTCCCAGTACTTC | CASSLARTGPWESSQYF
- | 14 | TRBJ2-1 | once | TRBV5-1 | TGCGCCAGCAGCCCGCTGCTAGGGGGCAATGAGCAGTTCTTC | CASSPLLGGNEQFF
TRBD1 | 14 | TRBJ1-2 | - | TRBV7-2 | TGTGCCAGCAGCTTAGACAGGGGAAACTATGGCTACACCTTC | CASSLDRGNYGYTF
TRBD1 | 14 | TRBJ1-3 | - | TRBV5-4 | TGTGCCAGCAGGGACAGGACTACTGGAAACACCATATATTTT | CASRDRTTGNTIYF
TRBD1 | 16 | TRBJ1-3 | many | TRBV3-1/TRBV3-2 | TGTGCCAGCAGCCGTCCCGCAGGGGGCGGTGGAAACACCATATATTTT | CASSRPAGGGGNTIYF
- | 15 | TRBJ1-5 | - | TRBV4-2 | TGTGCCAGCAGCCAACTGGACAGACGCAATCAGCCCCAGCATTTT | CASSQLDRRNQPQHF
TRBD2 | 19 | TRBJ2-1 | - | TRBV5-1 | TGCGCCAGCAGGTCCGAAGGCGGGGGGGCAGATCACTCCTACAATGAGCAGTTCTTC | CASRSEGGGADHSYNEQFF
TRBD2 | 17 | TRBJ2-3 | - | TRBV7-2 | TGTGCCAGCAGTCAGGCGCGCGGGGGGCCCAGCACAGATACGCAGTATTTT | CASSQARGGPSTDTQYF
- | 15 | TRBJ1-6 | - | TRBV5-6 | TGTGCCAGCAGCCGACGGGGATCCTATAATTCACCCCTCCACTTT | CASSRRGSYNSPLHF
TRBD1 | 14 | TRBJ1-2 | few | TRBV28 | TGTGCCAGCAGACCAGGGACAGGCCATTATGGCTACACCTTC | CASRPGTGHYGYTF
- | 14 | TRBJ1-4 | - | TRBV30 | TGTGCCTGGAGTTCAGGGGTTTCTAATGAAAAACTGTTTTTT | CAWSSGVSNEKLFF
- | 15 | TRBJ1-1 | - | TRBV5-1 | TGCGCCAGCAGCTTGGGTGCACAGGTGAACACTGAAGCTTTCTTT | CASSLGAQVNTEAFF
- | 15 | TRBJ2-5 | - | TRBV4-1 | TGCACCAGCAGCCAAGAAGGGGGTAGAGGAGAGACCCAGTACTTC | CTSSQEGGRGETQYF
- | 14 | TRBJ1-2 | - | TRBV6-5 | TGTGCCAGCACTCCACCCGGGACTCCCTATGGCTACACCTTC | CASTPPGTPYGYTF